A single sample gave rise to the 8 T cell receptor beta chains below, sequenced in a study of OX40 agonist ivuxolimab in advanced cancers. Method: immunoSEQ multiplex PCR; TCRdb's copy keeps in-frame clones and lacks some. The table lists 27,000 or so clones, around 82% of them singletons, with roughly an eighth in the top ten. The specimen comprised CD4+ or CD8+ T cells sorted from blood, sampled in a trial of the OX40 agonist ivuxolimab. These receptors originate from an adult with an advanced solid tumor such as melanoma, head and neck, liver or kidney cancer.

This clone appeared once. The rearrangement links TRBV5-6 to TRBJ2-2, with 7 bases identical to TRBD2. The V segment lost 0 bases and the J segment 3 bases; nucleotides outside the gene matches: 14. Germline V lookup: CDR1 SGHDT, CDR2 YYEEEE. The CDR3 extends over 19 amino acids. The CDR3 region has the DNA TGTGCCAGCAGCTTGGGGGCCGGAAGCGGGGCGTTGGACACCGGGGAGCTGTTTTTT. This sequence encodes CASSLGAGSGALDTGELFF.

The V call is TRBV9, the J call TRBJ2-7; 7 nucleotides align to TRBD1. This CDR3 has 14 residues. After removal of 3 bases from V and 2 bases from J, the junction contained 5 bases not matched to a gene. CDR1 and CDR2 from the germline V gene are SGDLS and YYNGEE. CDR3 in amino acids: CASSGPGTAYEQYF. For the CDR3, the DNA is TGTGCCAGCAGCGGCCCCGGGACAGCCTACGAGCAGTACTTC.

The chain uses TRBV29-1 and TRBJ2-7; D unresolved. The CDR3 totals 10 residues. Germline lookup yields CDR1 SQVTM and CDR2 ANQGSEA. Trimming pared 4 bases from V and 6 bases from J, leaving 7 bases between. The CDR3 sequence is CSVVGTEQYF. The CDR3 DNA reads TGCAGCGTTGTGGGTACCGAGCAGTACTTC.

CDR3 residues: CAISETGQAYEQYF. In nucleotides, the CDR3 is TGTGCCATCAGTGAGACGGGACAAGCCTACGAGCAGTACTTC. This chain links TRBV10-3 with TRBJ2-7; the D gene is possibly TRBD1 (6 bases). The CDR3 loop spans 14 amino acids. Germline CDR1 is ENHRY and CDR2 is SYGVKD. V gave up 2 bases and J gave up 2 bases, with 10 bases separating them.

This chain joins TRBV19 and TRBJ2-1, with TRBD1 matching over 11 bases. V lost 5 bases and J lost 4; bases outside the gene matches: 7. CDR3 size: 16 residues. CDR1 LNHDA and CDR2 SQIVND come from the germline V gene (reference sequence). The CDR3 DNA reads TGTGCCAGTAGTTTGACCGGGACAGGGGGTTACAATGAGCAGTTCTTC. Translation gives CASSLTGTGGYNEQFF.

Only a few counts were recorded for this clone. The V and J genes are TRBV19 and TRBJ1-2; no definite D call. The CDR3 has 15 amino acids. Trimming cost V 3 bases and J 4 bases, with 15 bases left between them. Looked up from germline, CDR1 is LNHDA and CDR2 is SQIVND (reference sequence). The CDR3 nucleotides read TGTGCCAGTAGTATCACGACGGTCCTAATCTATGGCTACACCTTC. Amino acid sequence: CASSITTVLIYGYTF.

V is TRBV5-4 and J is TRBJ1-1; no definite D call. V lost 4 bases and J lost 3, with 10 bases in between. The CDR3 extends over 13 amino acids. Germline-derived CDR1 and CDR2 are SGHNT and YYREEE (reference sequence). The CDR3 region is CASSQDADTEAFF. The CDR3 region has the DNA TGTGCCAGCAGCCAAGATGCGGACACTGAAGCTTTCTTT. Looking up the rest from reference TRBV5-4 and TRBJ1-1 gives the full variable domain: ETGVTQSPTHLIKTRGQQVTLRCSSQSGHNTVSWYQQALGQGPQFIFQYYREEENGRGNFPPRFSGLQFPNYSSELNVNALELDDSALYLCASSQDADTEAFFGQGTRLTVV.

The chain couples TRBV10-3 to TRBJ1-6, with unresolved D. The CDR3 length is 16 residues. Trimming shortened V by 0 bases and J by 12 bases, and 18 bases separated the two germline ends. Germline V gives CDR1 ENHRY, CDR2 SYGVKD. CDR3: CAISESQDPGTRPLHF. The CDR3 DNA is TGTGCCATCAGTGAGTCGCAGGACCCCGGAACCCGACCCCTCCACTTT.